This T cell receptor beta chain was retrieved from a study of naive CD8 T cells in extremely preterm neonates. The CDR3 runs to 12 residues. The V gene's germline CDR1 is MGHDK and CDR2 SYGVNS. V gave up 1 base and J gave up 7 bases; unmatched junction bases: 0. This clone was detected only once. Its antigen is as yet unknown. The method was immunoSEQ multiplex PCR; TCRdb's version includes in-frame clones alone and lacks a portion of them. The table lists about 23,000 clones, approximately 88% of them singletons, with roughly 0.9% in the top ten. Extremely preterm deliveries at roughly 23-27 weeks of gestation provided the preterm samples. The sample holds sorted live naive CD8+ CD45RA+CCR7+ T cells. Per sample, roughly 18,000 to 100,000 naive CD8+ cells were sorted. Notes on the study in general: Compared with older groups, preterm CDR3s were shorter, with fewer N additions and less trimming. Shared CDR3 nucleotide sequences: preterm 2.7%, term approximately 0.43%, children more than 0.025%, adults 0.01%.

Sequencing input: naive CD8+ T cells from cord blood. This chain joins TRBV25-1 and TRBJ1-2; 7 bases line up with TRBD1. This receptor was obtained from a boy who was born preterm. CDR3 nucleotides: TGTGCCAGCAGTGAATCAGGGGGTGGCTACACCTTC. This codes for CASSESGGGYTF.